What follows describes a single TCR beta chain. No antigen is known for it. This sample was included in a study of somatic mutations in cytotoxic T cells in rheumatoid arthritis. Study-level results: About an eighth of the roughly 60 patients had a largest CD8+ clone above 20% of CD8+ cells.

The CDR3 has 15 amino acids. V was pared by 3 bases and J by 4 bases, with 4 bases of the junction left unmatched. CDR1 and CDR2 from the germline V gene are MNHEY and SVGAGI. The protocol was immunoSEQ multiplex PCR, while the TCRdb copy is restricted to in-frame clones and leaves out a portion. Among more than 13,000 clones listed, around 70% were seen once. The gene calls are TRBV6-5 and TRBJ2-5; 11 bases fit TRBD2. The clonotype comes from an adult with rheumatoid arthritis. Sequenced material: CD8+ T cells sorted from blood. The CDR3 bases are TGTGCCAGCAGTTATAGCGGGGGGGGAGGAGAGACCCAGTACTTC. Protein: CASSYSGGGGETQYF.